What follows is one TCR beta chain and its context. Ten or more counts support this clonotype. This clone's antigen is unknown. Within one base of it there is no much larger clone, and no base qualities were kept. The method behind the library was 5' RACE. These reads were obtained on an Illumina HiSeq 2500. A second PCR of 7 to 11 cycles was run with a J-beta primer mix and a sample-barcoded 5' primer. A template-switch 5' adaptor carrying 12 random nucleotides introduced a unique molecular identifier onto each TCR beta cDNA molecule. Each sample yielded at least 3 million CDR3-containing paired-end reads. First-strand cDNA synthesis was performed from all RNA using the Mint cDNA synthesis kit, with priming by a TRBC-specific oligonucleotide. All cDNA was treated with uracil-DNA glycosylase and then went through a first 18-cycle PCR with the universal primers M1SS and BC2_uni_R. The paper's processing steps were these. Each sample was normalized by randomly selecting 1 million high-quality reads, each carrying a distinct molecular identifier. Reads with shared molecular identifiers were discarded instead of being binned into consensus sequences. CDR3 identification, clonotype clustering and error correction used MiTCR with a Q25 quality threshold and the strictest error-elimination algorithm. Lower-bound total TCR beta diversity was estimated with a nonparametric unseen species model using Euler transformation. Using fastp trimming at Q25 and MiXCR clonotype assembly, TCRdb reanalyzed the public sequencing data and kept in-frame beta chains. Records with the same CDR3 protein are collapsed into one entry carrying the most frequent genes and DNA. The V and J calls were not made by the authors but by TCRdb's processing. In all, the sample holds around 650,000 distinct CDR3 sequences, and around 32% of those were seen once. Jointly, the top ten make up 15% of the sample.

The donors were roughly 40 Caucasian individuals from Russia, aged roughly 6 to 100 years, who were systemically healthy. Ten milliliters of peripheral blood were drawn from each donor into EDTA-treated Vacutainer tubes. Ficoll-Paque density-gradient centrifugation was used to isolate PBMCs, with at least 6 million per sample. Total RNA was extracted from PBMCs with Trizol reagent, with at least 5.5 micrograms obtained per sample. The percentages of naive CD45RAhigh/CD27high T cells were determined by flow cytometry on a PBMC aliquot from every donor. The sample comes from a study of blood T cells in healthy people across ages (dated by TCRdb to 2015 to 2017). Regarding the research as a whole: Template switching captured roughly one uniquely barcoded TCR beta cDNA molecule per two T cells in model experiments. Donors were grouped into four age groups: young (average approximately 16 years), middle-aged (over 35), aged (62) and long-lived (around 82). For two donors (one aged 18 to 30 and one aged 80 or older), the study analyzed two additional independent replicas of 1 million unique cDNA reads from the same blood draw. Using deep sequencing normalized with unique cDNA molecular identifiers, the study measured how TCR beta repertoire diversity changes with age. To avoid experimental bias, donors of different ages were randomly spread across the sequencing lanes. Broad study findings and their caveats: Estimates of total diversity based on one million sequenced T cells were considered lower bounds and underestimates. As age increased, observed TCR beta diversity per million T cells dropped in a roughly linear way, and a significant reduction was already evident by age 40. Conclusive comparison of naive and antigen-experienced compartments was prevented by the profiling of bulk unsorted PBMCs. Compared with the aged group, more naive CD4+ T cells, fewer expanded clones and increased TCR diversity were shown by the long-lived group, suggesting age selection. Because donor CMV infection status was unknown, age-related changes in expanded clonotypes were potentially confounded. A strong correlation was found between observed TCR beta diversity and the percentage of naive T cells measured by flow cytometry.

From a lookup of the germline V gene, CDR1 and CDR2 are SGHRS and YFSETQ. The CDR3 measures 15 amino acids from cysteine to phenylalanine. The only DNA kept is the CDR3, 45 bases in frame from the first base. After removal of 0 bases from V and 4 bases from J, the junction retains 3 bases not matched to a gene. This sequence uses TRBV5-1 and TRBJ2-5, with 10 junctional bases fitting TRBD2. The TCR originated in a woman of 80 years or more in good health. Donor details come from another sample of the same person, matched by shared clones. The sample was blood. The DNA sequence reads TGCGCCAGCAGCTTGGCCGGGACTAGCGTAGAGACCCAGTACTTC. This is translated as CASSLAGTSVETQYF.